The rows below give T cell receptor beta chains drawn from one sample of a study of blood T cell repertoires in COVID-19. The repertoire was sequenced with immunoSEQ multiplex PCR; TCRdb's copy has only in-frame clones and lacks some. The data contain fewer than 40,000 clones, 70% to 90% of them singletons. The sequencing sample was made of peripheral blood. These receptors were collected from a man older than 75 with active COVID-19. Each CDR3 is given with its conserved first and last residue. Each record gives: clone size, V gene, D gene, J gene, CDR3 protein, CDR3 DNA. The D gene is left open where the match is weak. Rows may omit the clone size; those that give it use once, few, many or a size class.

>-|TRBV6-6|-|TRBJ2-3
CASSYSFGGRPDTQYF
TGTGCCAGCAGTTACTCGTTCGGGGGGCGGCCAGATACGCAGTATTTT
>-|TRBV6-6|TRBD2|TRBJ2-3
CASSRTSGGSSTDTQYF
TGTGCCAGCAGTCGGACTAGCGGGGGGAGTAGCACAGATACGCAGTATTTT
>-|TRBV7-2|-|TRBJ1-3
CASSLTGSGNTIYF
TGTGCCAGCAGCCTTACAGGGTCCGGAAACACCATATATTTT
>-|TRBV5-1|-|TRBJ2-1
CASSFSTNDNEQFF
TGCGCCAGCAGCTTTTCCACAAACGACAATGAGCAGTTCTTC
>-|TRBV6-5|-|TRBJ2-3
CASEGGGTDTQYF
TGTGCCAGCGAGGGGGGGGGCACAGATACGCAGTATTTT
>few|TRBV5-1|TRBD2|TRBJ2-5
CASSSAGGPGETQYF
TGCGCCAGCAGCTCAGCGGGGGGGCCAGGAGAGACCCAGTACTTC
>-|TRBV2|TRBD1|TRBJ1-2
CAGTGTGEDGYTF
TGTGCCGGAACCGGGACAGGGGAAGATGGCTACACCTTC
>-|TRBV15|-|TRBJ2-2
CATSRPLTGELFF
TGTGCCACCAGCAGACCCCTCACCGGGGAGCTGTTTTTT
>-|TRBV4-3|TRBD2|TRBJ2-3
CASSQGGGRRDTQYF
TGCGCCAGCAGCCAAGGCGGGGGGCGGCGGGATACGCAGTATTTT
>-|TRBV7-3|TRBD2|TRBJ2-1
CASSSGANNEQFF
TGTGCCAGCAGTAGCGGGGCCAACAATGAGCAGTTCTTC
>-|TRBV5-1|-|TRBJ1-3
CASTRGDFSGNTIYF
TGCGCCAGCACCCGGGGTGACTTCTCTGGAAACACCATATATTTT
>once|TRBV10-2|-|TRBJ1-2
CASSDGLLYTF
TGCGCCAGCAGTGATGGGCTTCTCTACACCTTC
>-|TRBV7-2|-|TRBJ1-1
CASSHGLPEAFF
TGTGCCAGCAGCCACGGACTGCCCGAAGCTTTCTTT
>-|TRBV18|TRBD2|TRBJ2-1
CASSLGRGGNNEQFF
TGTGCCAGCTCACTCGGGCGGGGGGGCAACAATGAGCAGTTCTTC
>-|TRBV5-5|-|TRBJ2-5
CASSLTGEETQYF
TGTGCCAGCAGCTTGACGGGGGAAGAGACCCAGTACTTC
>-|TRBV11-2|-|TRBJ2-7
CASSFLGVDEQYF
TGTGCCAGCAGCTTCCTAGGAGTCGACGAGCAGTACTTC
>-|TRBV28|-|TRBJ1-4
CASTLGVGADEKLFF
TGTGCCAGCACTCTCGGGGTGGGGGCGGATGAAAAACTGTTTTTT
>-|TRBV9|-|TRBJ2-5
CASSVVGQTQYF
TGTGCCAGCAGCGTAGTGGGGCAGACCCAGTACTTC
>-|TRBV10-3|TRBD1|TRBJ2-7
CAISSGQQYEQYF
TGTGCCATCAGCTCGGGACAGCAGTACGAGCAGTACTTC
>-|TRBV18|-|TRBJ1-3
CASSRLAVYNSGNTIYF
TGTGCCAGCTCACGTCTTGCAGTTTATAACTCTGGAAACACCATATATTTT
>-|TRBV7-2|-|TRBJ2-3
CASSLDLNTDTQYF
TGTGCCAGCAGCTTAGACCTAAACACAGATACGCAGTATTTT
>-|TRBV20-1|-|TRBJ2-3
CSASVERAYYTDTQYF
TGCAGTGCTAGTGTCGAGCGGGCCTATTACACAGATACGCAGTATTTT
>-|TRBV19|TRBD1|TRBJ1-5
CASSRTGIDNQPQHF
TGTGCCAGTAGCCGGACAGGGATTGACAATCAGCCCCAGCATTTT
>-|TRBV6-5|-|TRBJ2-3
CATKASGYTDTQYF
TGTGCCACCAAAGCATCAGGTTACACAGATACGCAGTATTTT
>once|TRBV5-1|-|TRBJ2-3
CASSFSGYGDTQYF
TGCGCCAGCAGCTTTTCAGGGTATGGAGATACGCAGTATTTT
>-|TRBV6-5|TRBD2|TRBJ2-2
CASRPPGLASGELFF
TGTGCCAGCAGACCTCCGGGACTAGCCTCCGGGGAGCTGTTTTTT
>-|TRBV18|-|TRBJ2-3
CASSPSLADSYTQYF
TGTGCCAGCTCACCAAGCCTAGCTGACTCTTATACGCAGTATTTT